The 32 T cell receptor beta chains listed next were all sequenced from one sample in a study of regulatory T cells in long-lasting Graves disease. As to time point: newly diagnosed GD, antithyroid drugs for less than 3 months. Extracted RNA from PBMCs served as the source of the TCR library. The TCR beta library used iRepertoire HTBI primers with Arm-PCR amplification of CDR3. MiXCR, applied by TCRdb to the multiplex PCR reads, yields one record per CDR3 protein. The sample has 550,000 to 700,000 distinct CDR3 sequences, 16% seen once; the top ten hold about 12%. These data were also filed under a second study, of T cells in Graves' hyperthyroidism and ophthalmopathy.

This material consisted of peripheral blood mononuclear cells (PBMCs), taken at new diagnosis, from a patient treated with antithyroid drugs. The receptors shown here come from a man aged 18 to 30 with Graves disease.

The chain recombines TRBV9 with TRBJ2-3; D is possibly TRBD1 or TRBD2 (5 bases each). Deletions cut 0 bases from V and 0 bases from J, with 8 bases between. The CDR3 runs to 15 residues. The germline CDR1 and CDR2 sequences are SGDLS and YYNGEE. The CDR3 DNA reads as TGTGCCAGCAGCGTAGGTCGGGGCAGCACAGATACGCAGTATTTT. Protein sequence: CASSVGRGSTDTQYF.

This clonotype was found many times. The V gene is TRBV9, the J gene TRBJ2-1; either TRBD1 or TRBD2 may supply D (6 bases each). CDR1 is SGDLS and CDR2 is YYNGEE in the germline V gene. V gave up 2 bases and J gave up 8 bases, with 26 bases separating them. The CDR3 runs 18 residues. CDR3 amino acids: CASSVEQGWLTAGHEQFF. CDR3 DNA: TGTGCCAGCAGCGTGGAACAGGGCTGGCTGACGGCGGGGCATGAGCAGTTCTTC.

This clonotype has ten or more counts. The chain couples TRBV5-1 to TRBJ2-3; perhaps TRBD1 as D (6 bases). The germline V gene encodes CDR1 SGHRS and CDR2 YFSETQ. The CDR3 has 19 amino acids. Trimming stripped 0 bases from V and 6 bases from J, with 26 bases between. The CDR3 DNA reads TGCGCCAGCAGCTTGGATGAGTCCCGAAAAGGACCCAGGGGTGATACGCAGTATTTT. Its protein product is CASSLDESRKGPRGDTQYF.

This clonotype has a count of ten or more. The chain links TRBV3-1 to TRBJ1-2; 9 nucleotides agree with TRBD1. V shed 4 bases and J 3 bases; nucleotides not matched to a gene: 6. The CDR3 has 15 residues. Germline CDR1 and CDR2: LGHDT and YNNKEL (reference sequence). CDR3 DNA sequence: TGTGCCAGCAGCCCGAACAGGGGGCAGGACTATGGCTACACCTTC. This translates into CASSPNRGQDYGYTF. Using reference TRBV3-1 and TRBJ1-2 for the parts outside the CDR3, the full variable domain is DTAVSQTPKYLVTQMGNDKSIKCEQNLGHDTMYWYKQDSKKFLKIMFSYNNKELIINETVPNRFSPKSPDKAHLNLHINSLELGDSAVYFCASSPNRGQDYGYTFGSGTRLTVV.

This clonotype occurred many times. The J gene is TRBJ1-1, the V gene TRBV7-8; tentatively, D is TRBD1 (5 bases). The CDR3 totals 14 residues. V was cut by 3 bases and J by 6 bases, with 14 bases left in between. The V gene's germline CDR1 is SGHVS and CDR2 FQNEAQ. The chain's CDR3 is CASSFSRDVSEAFF. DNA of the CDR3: TGTGCCAGCAGCTTCTCACGGGACGTTTCTGAAGCTTTCTTT.

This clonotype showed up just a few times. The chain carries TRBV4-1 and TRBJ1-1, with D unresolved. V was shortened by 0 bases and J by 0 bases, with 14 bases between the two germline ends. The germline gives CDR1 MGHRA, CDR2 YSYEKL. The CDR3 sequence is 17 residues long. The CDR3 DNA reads TGCGCCAGCAGCCAAGACGATCCGACCCGAATGAACACTGAAGCTTTCTTT. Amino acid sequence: CASSQDDPTRMNTEAFF.

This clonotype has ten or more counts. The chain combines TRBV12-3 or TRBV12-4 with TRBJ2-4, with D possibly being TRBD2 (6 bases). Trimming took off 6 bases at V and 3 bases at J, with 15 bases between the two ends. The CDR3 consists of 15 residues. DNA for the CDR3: TGTGCCAGCAGCAAGGGCGTGGGGGGCAAAAACATTCAGTACTTC. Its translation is CASSKGVGGKNIQYF.

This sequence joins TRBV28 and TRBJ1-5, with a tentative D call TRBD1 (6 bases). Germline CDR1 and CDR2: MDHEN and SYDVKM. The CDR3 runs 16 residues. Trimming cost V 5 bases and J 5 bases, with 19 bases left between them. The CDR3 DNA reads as TGTGCCAGCAGTCCCAATGGGAGGGGGTGGGATCAGCCCCAGCATTTT. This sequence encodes CASSPNGRGWDQPQHF.

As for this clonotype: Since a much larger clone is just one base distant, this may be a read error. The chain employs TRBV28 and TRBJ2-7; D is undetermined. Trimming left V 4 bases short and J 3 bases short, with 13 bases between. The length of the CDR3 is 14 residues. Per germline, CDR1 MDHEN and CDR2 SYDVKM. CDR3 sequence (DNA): TGTGCCAGCAGTTCCGAAGCCGTCCACTACGAGCAGTACTTC. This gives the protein CASSSEAVHYEQYF.

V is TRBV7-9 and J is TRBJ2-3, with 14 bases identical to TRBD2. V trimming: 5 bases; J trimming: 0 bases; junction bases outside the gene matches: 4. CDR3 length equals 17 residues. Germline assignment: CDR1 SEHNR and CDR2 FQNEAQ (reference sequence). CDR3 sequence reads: CASSPTSGRVSTDTQYF. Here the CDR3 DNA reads TGTGCCAGCAGCCCGACTAGCGGGAGGGTTAGCACAGATACGCAGTATTTT.

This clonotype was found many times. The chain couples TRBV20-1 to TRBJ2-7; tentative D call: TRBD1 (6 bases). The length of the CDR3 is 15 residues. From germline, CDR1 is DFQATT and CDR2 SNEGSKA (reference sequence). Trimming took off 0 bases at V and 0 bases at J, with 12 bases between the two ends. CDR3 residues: CSARDLGQSSYEQYF. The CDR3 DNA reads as TGCAGTGCTAGAGATCTCGGACAGAGCTCCTACGAGCAGTACTTC.

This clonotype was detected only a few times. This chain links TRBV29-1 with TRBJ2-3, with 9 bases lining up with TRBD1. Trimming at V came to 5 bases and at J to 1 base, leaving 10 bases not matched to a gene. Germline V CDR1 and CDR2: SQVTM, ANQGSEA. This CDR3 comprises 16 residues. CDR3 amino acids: CSVRRSDRGGTDTQYF. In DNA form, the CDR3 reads TGCAGCGTTCGTAGGTCAGACAGGGGGGGCACAGATACGCAGTATTTT.

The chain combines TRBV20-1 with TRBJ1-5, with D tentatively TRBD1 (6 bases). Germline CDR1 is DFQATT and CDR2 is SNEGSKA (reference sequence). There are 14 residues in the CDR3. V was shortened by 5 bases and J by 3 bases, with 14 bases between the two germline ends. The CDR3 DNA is TGCAGTGCTGATCCCGACAGGCTCAATCAGCCCCAGCATTTT. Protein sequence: CSADPDRLNQPQHF.

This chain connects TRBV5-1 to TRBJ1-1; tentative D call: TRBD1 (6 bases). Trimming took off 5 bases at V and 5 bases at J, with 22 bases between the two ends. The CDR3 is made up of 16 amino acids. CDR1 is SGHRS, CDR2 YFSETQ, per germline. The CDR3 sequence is CASSPFPRGGLTEAFF. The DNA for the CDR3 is TGCGCCAGCAGTCCCTTCCCCCGTGGGGGGCTAACTGAAGCTTTCTTT.

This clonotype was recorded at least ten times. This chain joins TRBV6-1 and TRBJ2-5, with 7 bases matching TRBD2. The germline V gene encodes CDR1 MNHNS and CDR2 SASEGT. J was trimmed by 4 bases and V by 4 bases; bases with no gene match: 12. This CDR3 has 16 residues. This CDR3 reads CASSALMGEGAETQYF. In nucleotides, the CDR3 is TGTGCCAGCAGTGCTTTAATGGGGGAGGGTGCAGAGACCCAGTACTTC.

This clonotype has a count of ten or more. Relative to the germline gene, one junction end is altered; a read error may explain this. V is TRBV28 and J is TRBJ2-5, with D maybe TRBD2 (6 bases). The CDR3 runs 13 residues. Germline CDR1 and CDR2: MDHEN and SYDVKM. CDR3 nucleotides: TGCGCCAGCAGCTTGCCTAGCGAAGAGACCCAGTACTTC. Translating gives CASSLPSEETQYF.

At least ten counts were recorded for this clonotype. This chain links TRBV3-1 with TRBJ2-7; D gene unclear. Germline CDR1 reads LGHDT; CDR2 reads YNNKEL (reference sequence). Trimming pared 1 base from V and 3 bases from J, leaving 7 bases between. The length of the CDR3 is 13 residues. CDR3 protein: CASSQGLDYEQYF. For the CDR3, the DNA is TGTGCCAGCAGCCAAGGTCTAGACTACGAGCAGTACTTC.

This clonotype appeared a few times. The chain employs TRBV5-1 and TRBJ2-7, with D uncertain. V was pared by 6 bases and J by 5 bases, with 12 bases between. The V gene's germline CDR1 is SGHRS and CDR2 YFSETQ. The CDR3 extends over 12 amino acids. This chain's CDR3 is CASNIRPDEQYF. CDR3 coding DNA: TGCGCCAGCAACATTCGTCCGGACGAGCAGTACTTC.

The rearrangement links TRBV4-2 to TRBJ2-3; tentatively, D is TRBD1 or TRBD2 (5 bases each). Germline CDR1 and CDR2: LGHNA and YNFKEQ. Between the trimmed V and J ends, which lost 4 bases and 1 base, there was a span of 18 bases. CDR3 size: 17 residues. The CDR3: CASSPLPGGVGTDTQYF. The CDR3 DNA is TGTGCCAGCAGCCCTCTACCTGGGGGAGTCGGCACAGATACGCAGTATTTT.

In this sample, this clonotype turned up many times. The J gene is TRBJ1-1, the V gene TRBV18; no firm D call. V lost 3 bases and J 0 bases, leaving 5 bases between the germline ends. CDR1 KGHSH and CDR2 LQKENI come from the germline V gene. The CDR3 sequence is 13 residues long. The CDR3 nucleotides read TGTGCCAGCTCACCTGAAATGAACACTGAAGCTTTCTTT. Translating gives CASSPEMNTEAFF.

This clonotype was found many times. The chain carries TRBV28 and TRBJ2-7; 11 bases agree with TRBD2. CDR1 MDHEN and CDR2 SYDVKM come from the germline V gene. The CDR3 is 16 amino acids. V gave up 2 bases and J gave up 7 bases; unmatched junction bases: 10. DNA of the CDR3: TGTGCCAGCAGTTTACCCGGGACTAGCGGTATACGAGAGCAGTACTTC. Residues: CASSLPGTSGIREQYF.

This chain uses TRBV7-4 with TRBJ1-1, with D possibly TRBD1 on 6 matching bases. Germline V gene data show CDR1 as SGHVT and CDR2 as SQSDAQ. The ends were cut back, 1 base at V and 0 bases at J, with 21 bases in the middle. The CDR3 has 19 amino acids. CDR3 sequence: CASSLVVRGVAGVNTEAFF. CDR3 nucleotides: TGTGCCAGCAGCTTAGTTGTTCGGGGGGTCGCAGGGGTGAACACTGAAGCTTTCTTT. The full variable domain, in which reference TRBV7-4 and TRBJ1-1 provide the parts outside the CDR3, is GAGVSQSPRYKVAKRGRDVALRCDSISGHVTLYWYRQTLGQGSEVLTYSQSDAQRDKSGRPSGRFSAERPERSVSTLKIQRTEQGDSAVYLCASSLVVRGVAGVNTEAFFGQGTRLTVV.

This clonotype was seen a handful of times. The CDR3 nucleotides read TGCGCCAGCAGCCGGACCATGGGGGAAGGTGAAAAACTGTTTTTT. Protein product: CASSRTMGEGEKLFF. The chain carries TRBV5-1 and TRBJ1-4; TRBD1 is a possible D gene (5 bases). Trimming took 4 bases from V and 7 from J, leaving 17 bases between them. The CDR3 has 15 amino acids. CDR1 and CDR2 from the germline V gene are SGHRS and YFSETQ. Full variable domain (remainder filled in from reference TRBV5-1 and TRBJ1-4): KAGVTQTPRYLIKTRGQQVTLSCSPISGHRSVSWYQQTPGQGLQFLFEYFSETQRNKGNFPGRFSGRQFSNSRSEMNVSTLELGDSALYLCASSRTMGEGEKLFFGSGTQLSVL.

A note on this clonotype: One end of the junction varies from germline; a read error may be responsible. CDR3 region: CASSHGQGRYYNEQFF. The CDR3 bases are TGCGCCAGCAGCCACGGCCAGGGGCGGTACTACAATGAGCAGTTCTTC. The gene calls are TRBV11-2 and TRBJ2-1; tentative D call: TRBD1 (6 bases). This CDR3 is built from 16 residues. Germline lookup yields CDR1 SGHAT and CDR2 FQNNGV.

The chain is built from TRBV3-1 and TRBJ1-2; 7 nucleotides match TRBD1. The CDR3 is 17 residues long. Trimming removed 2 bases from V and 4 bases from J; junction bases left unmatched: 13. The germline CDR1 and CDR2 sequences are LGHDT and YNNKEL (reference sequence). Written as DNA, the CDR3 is TGTGCCAGCAGCCAATTACTTGACAGGGACGGGATCTATGGCTACACCTTC. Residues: CASSQLLDRDGIYGYTF.

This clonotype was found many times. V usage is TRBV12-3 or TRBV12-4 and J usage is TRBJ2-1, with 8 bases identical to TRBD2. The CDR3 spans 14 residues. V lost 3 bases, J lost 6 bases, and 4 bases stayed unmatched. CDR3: CASSFSTSGNEQFF. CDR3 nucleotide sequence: TGTGCCAGCAGTTTCAGCACTAGCGGCAATGAGCAGTTCTTC.

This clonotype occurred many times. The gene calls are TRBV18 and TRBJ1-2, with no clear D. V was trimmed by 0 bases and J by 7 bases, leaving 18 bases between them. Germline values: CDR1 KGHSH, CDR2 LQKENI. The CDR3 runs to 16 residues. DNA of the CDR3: TGTGCCAGCTCACCACCGTACGGCCCCACGGTCGGTGGCTACACCTTC. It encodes CASSPPYGPTVGGYTF.

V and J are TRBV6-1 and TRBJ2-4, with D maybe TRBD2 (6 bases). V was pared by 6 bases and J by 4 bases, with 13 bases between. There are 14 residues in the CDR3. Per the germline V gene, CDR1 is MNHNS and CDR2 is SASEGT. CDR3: CASRGLLKKNIQYF. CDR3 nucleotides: TGTGCCAGCAGGGGACTGCTCAAGAAAAACATTCAGTACTTC.

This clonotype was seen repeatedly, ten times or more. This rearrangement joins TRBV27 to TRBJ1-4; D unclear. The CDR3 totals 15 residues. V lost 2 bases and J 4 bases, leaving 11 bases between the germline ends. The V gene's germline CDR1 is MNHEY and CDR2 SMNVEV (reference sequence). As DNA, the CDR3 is TGTGCCAGCAGTTTAGGCGCCAGGATTAATGAAAAACTGTTTTTT. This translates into CASSLGARINEKLFF.

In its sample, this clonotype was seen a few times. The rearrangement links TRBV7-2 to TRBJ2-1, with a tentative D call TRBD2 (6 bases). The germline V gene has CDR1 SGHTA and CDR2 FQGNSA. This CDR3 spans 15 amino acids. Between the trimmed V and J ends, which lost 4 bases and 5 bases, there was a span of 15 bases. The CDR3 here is CASSSRRVSNNEQFF. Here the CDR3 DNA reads TGTGCCAGCAGCTCCCGGAGGGTCTCTAACAATGAGCAGTTCTTC.

CDR3 DNA sequence: TGTGCCAGCAGTTACTTCCCAGAGGGGGAAAGCCCCTACAATGAGCAGTTCTTC. Protein sequence: CASSYFPEGESPYNEQFF. V gene TRBV6-5 combines with J gene TRBJ2-1; D perhaps matches TRBD1 (6 bases). The germline V gene encodes CDR1 MNHEY and CDR2 SVGAGI. This CDR3 comprises 18 residues. V dropped 1 base and J dropped 2 bases, with 18 bases sitting between them.

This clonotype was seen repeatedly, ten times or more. CDR3 sequence: CASSLRLGDTQYF. The CDR3 DNA follows: TGTGCCAGCAGCCTACGTCTCGGGGATACGCAGTATTTT. The genes are TRBV7-9 and TRBJ2-3; D gene ambiguous. In germline, CDR1 is SEHNR, CDR2 FQNEAQ (reference sequence). V lost 5 bases and J 6 bases, leaving 12 bases between the germline ends. This CDR3 is 13 amino acids long.